This TCR beta chain was observed in a study of cytomegalovirus exposure and HLA in healthy donors. Overall study context: Early released data comprised 80 million or so unique TCRs from HLA-typed donors.

This clone has just one count. PCR used 60 Vbeta primers and 13 Jbeta primers. Data came from immunoSEQ multiplex PCR; TCRdb stores just in-frame clones and leaves some out. In the table there are around 140,000 clones, 80% to 90% of which are singletons. This sequence originates from a woman under 40 in good health and CMV-seronegative. The material sequenced was PBMCs.

The CDR3 is CASSPTSGGASEQYF. The CDR3 coding sequence is TGTGCCAGCAGCCCGACTAGCGGGGGGGCGTCCGAGCAGTACTTC. This chain joins TRBV7-9 and TRBJ2-7; 14 bases match TRBD2. CDR3 size: 15 residues. Unmatched junction bases numbered 6, after V lost 5 bases and J lost 6 bases. Germline CDR1 reads SEHNR; CDR2 reads FQNEAQ (reference sequence).